This T cell receptor beta chain originates from a study of blood T cell repertoires in COVID-19. About the research overall: The United States, Italy and Spain provided the acute and convalescent COVID-19 samples. PBMCs, B-cell-depleted T cells, or T cells provided the cDNA or gDNA that made up the material.

Germline V gene lookup returns CDR1 MNHEY and CDR2 SVGAGI. The CDR3 is 15 residues long. The J segment lost 8 bases and the V segment lost 5 bases, leaving 12 bases of the junction unmatched. As processed by the authors: Reference gene primers were amplified, and this amplification served to estimate nucleated cell counts. The repertoire was sequenced with immunoSEQ multiplex PCR; TCRdb's copy has only in-frame clones and lacks some. V, J and clone size derive from that table, while D and trimming were established from the DNA sequence. The table has some 120,000 clones, around 86% seen once. The receptor's source is a man in his sixties or seventies with acute or convalescent COVID-19. Sample: peripheral blood. J is TRBJ1-2 and V is TRBV6-5; 9 bases fit TRBD1. This CDR3 reads CASSHRGRRIYGYTF. CDR3 DNA sequence: TGTGCCAGCAGTCACAGGGGGCGCCGGATATACGGCTACACCTTC.